Sequencing of this TCR beta chain was carried out in a study of T cell repertoires in cytomegalovirus infection. Points from the study as a whole: Across the ex vivo response, the dominant clonotypes were HLA-C-restricted CMV-specific TCR beta clonotypes.

This clonotype has at least ten counts. Its antigen is not identified. The CDR3 runs to 15 residues. With 1 base removed from V and 5 bases from J, the gap between germline ends came to 15 bases. Germline-derived CDR1 and CDR2 are SEHNR and FQNEAQ (reference sequence). TCRdb reprocessed the reads via MiXCR and lists one record per CDR3 protein. The sample contains about 260,000 distinct CDR3 sequences, approximately 9% of which appear only once. This TCR came from a human donor in good health (CMV status not recorded). Some clones in this sample may be carry-over from other donors' samples. Sequenced input: PBMCs. This sequence joins TRBV7-9 and TRBJ2-7; perhaps TRBD2 as D (7 bases). The CDR3 coding sequence is TGTGCCAGCAGCTTAGATCGGGGGGCAGTTCACGAGCAGTACTTC. Its protein is CASSLDRGAVHEQYF. The entire variable domain, with the rest obtained from reference TRBV7-9 and TRBJ2-7, is as follows: DTGVSQNPRHKITKRGQNVTFRCDPISEHNRLYWYRQTLGQGPEFLTYFQNEAQLEKSRLLSDRFSAERPKGSFSTLEIQRTEQGDSAMYLCASSLDRGAVHEQYFGPGTRLTVT.